The 32 T cell receptor beta chains below come from one sample, sequenced in a study of blood T cell repertoires in COVID-19. The data were produced by immunoSEQ multiplex PCR, yet TCRdb's version contains in-frame clones alone and is incomplete. The table records 270,000 or so clones, just over 85% of them present only once. The sample taken for sequencing was peripheral blood. All receptors derive from a woman in her 30s with active or convalescent COVID-19.

This clone came up a few times. The rearrangement joins TRBV27 to TRBJ2-2; TRBD1 agrees at 7 bases. The CDR3 covers 15 residues. The ends lost 2 bases at V and 4 bases at J; junction bases unmatched: 4. The germline CDR1 and CDR2 sequences are MNHEY and SMNVEV (reference sequence). The CDR3 sequence: CASSLRSGGTGELFF. The CDR3 DNA is TGTGCCAGCAGTTTACGATCAGGGGGCACCGGGGAGCTGTTTTTT.

DNA of the CDR3: TGCAGCGTTAGTAGGGGAGAAGCTTTCTTT. Encoded protein: CSVSRGEAFF. The chain links TRBV29-1 to TRBJ1-1; D might be TRBD1 (5 bases). The CDR3 sequence is 10 residues long. V was trimmed by 5 bases and J by 8 bases, leaving 9 bases between them. Germline V gene sequence: CDR1 SQVTM, CDR2 ANQGSEA.

V gene TRBV7-9 combines with J gene TRBJ2-4; perhaps TRBD1 as D (5 bases). CDR3 length: 13 residues. Germline lookup yields CDR1 SEHNR and CDR2 FQNEAQ (reference sequence). Between the trimmed V and J ends, which lost 1 base and 8 bases, there was a span of 9 bases. The CDR3 loop reads CASSLDLGDIQYF. The CDR3 DNA follows: TGTGCCAGCAGCTTAGATCTAGGGGACATTCAGTACTTC.

This chain connects TRBV6-1 to TRBJ1-5, with D uncertain. CDR3 length: 18 residues. Germline V gives CDR1 MNHNS, CDR2 SASEGT. Trimming took 1 base from V and 2 from J, leaving 18 bases between them. In DNA, the CDR3 is TGTGCCAGCAGTGAAGGTAGCTTTGGGCGGGGTGGCAATCAGCCCCAGCATTTT. Encoded protein: CASSEGSFGRGGNQPQHF.

V is TRBV7-2 and J is TRBJ2-5; TRBD2 might be the D (6 bases). The germline V gene encodes CDR1 SGHTA and CDR2 FQGNSA. Trimming took 0 bases from V and 2 from J, leaving 13 bases between them. This CDR3 spans 16 amino acids. This CDR3 is CASSLAFGAGQETQYF. CDR3 bases: TGTGCCAGCAGCTTAGCGTTCGGGGCGGGACAAGAGACCCAGTACTTC.

The chain combines TRBV3-1 (or the pseudogene TRBV3-2) with TRBJ1-4, with D unresolved. Trimming pared 6 bases from V and 14 bases from J, leaving 13 bases between. CDR3 size: 11 residues. Germline V lookup: CDR1 LGHDT, CDR2 YNNKEL (reference sequence). CDR3 nucleotides: TGTGCCAGCAGGGAGGGTCGTCTTCTGTTTTTT. It encodes CASREGRLLFF.

The chain recombines TRBV6-2 or TRBV6-3 with TRBJ1-1, with 7 nucleotides matching TRBD1. CDR3 length: 16 amino acids. J gave up 2 bases and V 5 bases, and 11 bases lay outside the gene matches. Germline V gene data show CDR1 as MNHEY and CDR2 as SVGEGT. The CDR3: CASSHPPRGINTEAFF. The CDR3 DNA is TGTGCCAGCAGTCACCCCCCCAGGGGGATTAACACTGAAGCTTTCTTT.

This rearrangement joins TRBV7-2 to TRBJ1-6, with TRBD1 as a possible D gene (6 bases). Looked up from germline, CDR1 is SGHTA and CDR2 is FQGNSA. V gave up 1 base and J gave up 9 bases, with 10 bases separating them. The CDR3 runs to 14 residues. CDR3 loop: CASSLDRVGSPLHF. The CDR3 DNA is TGTGCCAGCAGCTTAGACAGGGTCGGTTCACCCCTCCACTTT.

The genes are TRBV10-3 and TRBJ2-6; maybe TRBD1 (5 bases). Trimming removed 3 bases from V and 1 base from J, with 10 bases in between. Germline V gene lookup returns CDR1 ENHRY and CDR2 SYGVKD. This CDR3 comprises 16 residues. Here the CDR3 reads CAISDRVMSGANVLTF. The DNA for the CDR3 is TGTGCCATCAGTGACAGGGTCATGTCTGGGGCCAACGTCCTGACTTTC.

The CDR3 DNA reads TGTGCCAGTAGTCTCGAACAGGACAGGGTCTACAATGAGCAGTTCTTC. Translated: CASSLEQDRVYNEQFF. V and J are TRBV19 and TRBJ2-1; TRBD1 aligns across 8 bases. This CDR3 comprises 16 residues. J lost 3 bases, V lost 5 bases, and 9 bases had no gene match. Per germline, CDR1 LNHDA and CDR2 SQIVND (reference sequence).

This clone has just one count. V and J are TRBV28 and TRBJ1-4; possible D gene TRBD1, 6 bases. The CDR3 totals 14 residues. From germline, CDR1 is MDHEN and CDR2 SYDVKM. V lost 7 bases to trimming and J lost 7 bases, with 16 bases between them. The CDR3 sequence: CASNPGGQREKLFF. The CDR3 DNA follows: TGTGCCAGCAACCCGGGGGGGCAACGTGAAAAACTGTTTTTT.

This chain joins TRBV7-2 and TRBJ2-5; TRBD1 is a possible D gene (6 bases). CDR1 SGHTA and CDR2 FQGNSA come from the germline V gene. V lost 5 bases and J lost 0, with 16 bases in between. The CDR3 covers 16 residues. CDR3 sequence: CASSGRSQGHQETQYF. The CDR3, as DNA: TGTGCCAGCAGCGGCCGTTCACAGGGCCACCAAGAGACCCAGTACTTC.

The rearrangement links TRBV24-1 to TRBJ2-5; 9 bases fit TRBD1. Germline CDR1 KGHDR, CDR2 SFDVKD. The V gene end was trimmed by 3 bases and the J gene end by 4 bases; junction bases not matched to a gene: 5. The CDR3 extends over 15 amino acids. CDR3 sequence reads: CATSDTGTGLETQYF. CDR3 nucleotides: TGTGCCACCAGTGATACCGGGACAGGGCTAGAGACCCAGTACTTC.

V is TRBV13 and J is TRBJ2-7; possibly TRBD2 for D (6 bases). Trimming removed 5 bases from V and 3 bases from J, with 14 bases in between. Germline loops: CDR1 PRHDT, CDR2 FYEKMQ (reference sequence). There are 14 residues in the CDR3. CDR3 DNA: TGTGCCAGCAGCCCCCGGGGGTATAGCTACGAGCAGTACTTC. Protein product: CASSPRGYSYEQYF.

The sample holds a few counts of this clone. The chain employs TRBV15 and TRBJ1-2; TRBD1 is a possible D gene (6 bases). Trimming left V 7 bases short and J 8 bases short, with 20 bases between. Germline CDR1 reads LNHNV; CDR2 reads YYDKDF (reference sequence). The CDR3 spans 14 residues. In DNA form, the CDR3 reads TGTGCCACCATTACGCGGGGGCGCCTTTCAGGCTACACCTTC. Its protein product is CATITRGRLSGYTF.

The J gene is TRBJ2-1, the V gene TRBV19, with D possibly matching TRBD2 (7 bases). Trimming shortened V by 4 bases and J by 5 bases, and 15 bases separated the two germline ends. Per germline, CDR1 LNHDA and CDR2 SQIVND (reference sequence). The CDR3 length is 15 residues. The CDR3: CASSTRGTKHNEQFF. The DNA of the CDR3 is TGTGCCAGTAGTACTAGGGGGACTAAACACAATGAGCAGTTCTTC.

V and J are TRBV4-2 and TRBJ2-2; TRBD1 aligns across 7 bases. CDR3 length: 16 residues. CDR1 LGHNA and CDR2 YNFKEQ come from the germline V gene. V lost 4 bases to trimming and J lost 8 bases; unmatched junction nucleotides: 13. DNA of the CDR3: TGTGCCAGCAGCCGAAAGACAGGGATAAATACAGGGGAGCTGTTTTTT. This sequence encodes CASSRKTGINTGELFF.

The chain uses TRBV7-2 and TRBJ2-7; D unresolved. The germline gives CDR1 SGHTA, CDR2 FQGNSA. This CDR3 region has 15 residues. The V gene lost 0 bases and the J gene lost 4 bases, with 13 bases spanning the gap. This CDR3 reads CASSLAFSPNYEQYF. CDR3 sequence (DNA): TGTGCCAGCAGCTTAGCGTTCAGTCCGAATTACGAGCAGTACTTC.

The chain recombines TRBV5-6 with TRBJ1-1; tentative D call: TRBD1 (6 bases). This CDR3 contains 15 residues. Germline CDR1 SGHDT, CDR2 YYEEEE. V was pared by 2 bases and J by 4 bases, with 15 bases between. This chain's CDR3 is CASSFNRDLVTEAFF. CDR3 bases: TGTGCCAGCAGCTTCAACAGGGATTTAGTCACTGAAGCTTTCTTT.

CDR3 in DNA: TGCGCCAGCAGTGAGTGCCTGACATCCGCTTTGAGCAATCAGCCCCAGCATTTT. Translated: CASSECLTSALSNQPQHF. The chain carries TRBV10-1 and TRBJ1-5; D gene ambiguous. V lost 1 base and J 1 base, leaving 17 bases between the germline ends. Looked up from germline, CDR1 is WNHNN and CDR2 is SYGVQD (reference sequence). CDR3 length: 18 residues.

This chain joins TRBV7-2 and TRBJ1-2; TRBD1 might be the D (5 bases). The CDR3 sequence is 13 residues long. In germline, CDR1 is SGHTA, CDR2 FQGNSA. V was trimmed by 5 bases and J by 5 bases, leaving 12 bases between them. In nucleotides, the CDR3 is TGTGCCAGCAGCCCGGAGGGGATTTATGGCTACACCTTC. Its translation is CASSPEGIYGYTF.

This chain links TRBV21-1 with TRBJ2-7; TRBD1, the D gene given by the table, was not confirmed from the DNA. TRBV21-1 is a known pseudogene. This CDR3 is built from 16 residues. The CDR3, as DNA: TGTGCCAGCAGCAATTCCCCCGGTCACAGAGCCTACGAGCAGTACTTC. It encodes CASSNSPGHRAYEQYF.

The CDR3 loop reads CASRIPGMNTEAFF. DNA of the CDR3: TGTGCCAGTAGGATCCCGGGGATGAACACTGAAGCTTTCTTT. The rearrangement joins TRBV6-5 to TRBJ1-1; unclear D gene. The CDR3 contains 14 residues. Germline V lookup: CDR1 MNHEY, CDR2 SVGAGI. V was shortened by 9 bases and J by 0 bases, with 14 bases between the two germline ends.

The rearrangement uses TRBV4-2 and TRBJ2-3; TRBD1 matches at 11 bases. V gave up 3 bases and J gave up 3 bases; unmatched junction bases: 11. CDR3 size: 18 residues. CDR1 is LGHNA, CDR2 YNFKEQ, per germline. The CDR3 DNA reads TGTGCCAGCAGCCATTCAGGGGTCGGGACAGGGGGAACAGATACGCAGTATTTT. Residues: CASSHSGVGTGGTDTQYF.

Here the CDR3 reads CASSVGLAGEGTQYF. In DNA form, the CDR3 reads TGTGCCAGCAGCGTAGGACTAGCGGGGGAGGGGACCCAGTACTTC. This sequence joins TRBV9 and TRBJ2-5, with 12 bases that match TRBD2. The CDR3 has 15 residues. CDR1 and CDR2 (germline): SGDLS, YYNGEE. V shed 0 bases and J 7 bases; nucleotides not matched to a gene: 4.

This clone came up once. CDR3 residues: CASSFLAGGPGRTEQFF. DNA of the CDR3: TGTGCCAGCAGCTTCCTAGCGGGGGGGCCCGGTCGGACTGAGCAGTTCTTC. The V call is TRBV5-6, the J call TRBJ2-1; 12 bases agree with TRBD2. This CDR3 comprises 17 residues. Germline V lookup: CDR1 SGHDT, CDR2 YYEEEE. Germline trimming cut 2 bases from V and 9 bases from J; bases unmatched to any gene: 12. Variable domain in full (rest from reference TRBV5-6 and TRBJ2-1): DAGVTQSPTHLIKTRGQQVTLRCSPKSGHDTVSWYQQALGQGPQFIFQYYEEEERQRGNFPDRFSGHQFPNYSSELNVNALLLGDSALYLCASSFLAGGPGRTEQFFGPGTRLTVL.

J is TRBJ1-5 and V is TRBV7-2; the D gene is possibly TRBD1 (6 bases). The length of the CDR3 is 15 residues. CDR1 SGHTA and CDR2 FQGNSA come from the germline V gene. Between the trimmed V and J ends, which lost 4 bases and 2 bases, there was a span of 12 bases. The CDR3: CASSSQGVRNQPQHF. The CDR3 bases are TGTGCCAGCAGCTCACAGGGAGTACGCAATCAGCCCCAGCATTTT.

The sample holds one count of this clone. At one boundary the junction diverges from the germline segment, which might be a read error. The rearrangement joins TRBV19 to TRBJ1-1; D may be TRBD1 (6 bases). This CDR3 region has 14 residues. The V gene's germline CDR1 is LNHDA and CDR2 SQIVND (reference sequence). CDR3 sequence: CASSIVTGNSEAFF. The CDR3 DNA sequence: TGTGCCAGTAGTATTGTCACAGGGAACTCTGAAGCTTTCTTT.

This clone was counted once. J is TRBJ1-6 and V is TRBV2; perhaps TRBD1 as D (6 bases). This CDR3 region has 14 residues. V was cut by 10 bases and J by 5 bases, with 15 bases left in between. In germline, CDR1 is SNHLY, CDR2 FYNNEI. CDR3 nucleotides: TGTGCCACCCGGGGGGGCCCCAATAATTCACCCCTCCACTTT. It encodes CATRGGPNNSPLHF.

This rearrangement joins TRBV12-3 or TRBV12-4 to TRBJ2-7; perhaps TRBD1 as D (6 bases). V dropped 7 bases and J dropped 4 bases, with 14 bases sitting between them. This CDR3 contains 13 residues. CDR3 coding DNA: TGTGCCAGCAAAGCTGGGACACGATACGAGCAGTACTTC. This gives the protein CASKAGTRYEQYF.

This clone has a handful of counts. The gene calls are TRBV6-6 and TRBJ1-5; 7 nucleotides align to TRBD1. The CDR3 contains 14 residues. From germline, CDR1 is MNHNY and CDR2 SVGAGI (reference sequence). The J segment lost 4 bases and the V segment lost 2 bases, leaving 2 bases of the junction unmatched. This chain's CDR3 is CASSYATGNQPQHF. For the CDR3, the DNA is TGTGCCAGCAGTTACGCGACAGGGAATCAGCCCCAGCATTTT.

V usage is TRBV10-3 and J usage is TRBJ1-1; tentatively, D is TRBD1 (6 bases). There are 13 residues in the CDR3. Germline V gene sequence: CDR1 ENHRY, CDR2 SYGVKD. Trimming shortened V by 3 bases and J by 4 bases, and 9 bases separated the two germline ends. The CDR3 protein is CAISDRGSTEAFF. The CDR3 DNA is TGTGCCATCAGTGACAGGGGTAGCACTGAAGCTTTCTTT.